This T cell receptor beta chain was recorded in a study of blood T cell repertoires in COVID-19. Study summary: The United States, Italy and Spain were the sources of the acute and convalescent COVID-19 samples. Sample material is recorded as cDNA or gDNA derived from T cells, B-cell-depleted T cells, or PBMCs.

The CDR3 loop spans 15 amino acids. The germline V and J ends were trimmed by 5 bases and 0 bases, with 11 bases remaining between them. Germline CDR1 is MDHEN and CDR2 is SYDVKM. Original data processing: The authors estimated nucleated cell counts from reference gene primer amplification. Generated by immunoSEQ multiplex PCR, the TCRdb table keeps only in-frame clones and is missing some. V and J calls and clone size follow that table, whereas D and trimming were derived from the DNA. In the table there are under 250,000 clones, 70% to 90% of which are singletons. The rearrangement joins TRBV28 to TRBJ1-5; D is undetermined. Source material: peripheral blood. The TCR comes from a woman aged 70-85 years with active or convalescent COVID-19. The CDR3 protein is CASSPPQYSNQPQHF. CDR3 in DNA: TGTGCCAGCAGTCCCCCCCAGTATAGCAATCAGCCCCAGCATTTT.